Below, 24 T cell receptor beta chains from the same sample are listed, as sequenced in a study of T cell repertoires in cytomegalovirus infection. A single record per CDR3 protein comes from TCRdb applying MiXCR to the reads. The repertoire has roughly 310,000 distinct CDR3 sequences, about 29% of them found once; the top ten carry 20%. Antigens of these TCRs are unknown. Sequenced material: cultured PBMCs, taken from culture after CMV antigen stimulation. These receptors were taken from a human donor in good health (CMV status not recorded). Some clones in this sample may be carry-over from other donors' samples.

This chain uses TRBV19 with TRBJ2-5; D is uncertain. Looked up from germline, CDR1 is LNHDA and CDR2 is SQIVND (reference sequence). V lost 1 base to trimming and J lost 9 bases, with 18 bases between them. The CDR3 is 15 residues long. This chain's CDR3 is CASSIGRTHQKAQYF. The CDR3 DNA follows: TGTGCCAGTAGTATAGGCCGGACGCATCAGAAAGCCCAGTACTTC.

This clonotype has just a few counts. V usage is TRBV24-1 and J usage is TRBJ2-5, with 13 bases fitting TRBD2. Germline CDR1 KGHDR, CDR2 SFDVKD. The V gene end was trimmed by 4 bases and the J gene end by 4 bases; junction bases not matched to a gene: 5. The CDR3 spans 16 residues. CDR3: CATSDTSGRAGETQYF. For the CDR3, the DNA is TGTGCCACCAGTGACACTAGCGGGAGGGCTGGAGAGACCCAGTACTTC.

This chain connects TRBV25-1 to TRBJ1-2, with D possibly TRBD1 on 5 matching bases. The CDR3 is 17 residues long. The ends were cut back, 4 bases at V and 7 bases at J, with 25 bases in the middle. Germline V gives CDR1 MGHDK, CDR2 SYGVNS. The chain's CDR3 is CASSGYARGPDMGGYTF. The CDR3 region has the DNA TGTGCCAGCAGTGGCTACGCTCGGGGCCCGGATATGGGTGGCTACACCTTC.

This clonotype was counted only a few times. The chain joins TRBV19 to TRBJ1-1, with 8 positions matching TRBD1. CDR3 length: 15 residues. V lost 4 bases and J lost 5; bases outside the gene matches: 9. Germline V gene sequence: CDR1 LNHDA, CDR2 SQIVND (reference sequence). CDR3 sequence (DNA): TGTGCCAGTAGTACCCTCAGACAGGGGCGGACTGAAGCTTTCTTT. Translation: CASSTLRQGRTEAFF.

This rearrangement joins TRBV19 to TRBJ1-4; D is ambiguous. Trimming pared 0 bases from V and 1 base from J, leaving 9 bases between. Germline V gives CDR1 LNHDA, CDR2 SQIVND (reference sequence). CDR3 length: 16 residues. The chain's CDR3 is CASSIDRGLTNEKLFF. The CDR3 DNA is TGTGCCAGTAGTATAGATCGCGGATTAACTAATGAAAAACTGTTTTTT.

This clonotype has more than one count but fewer than ten. The rearrangement joins TRBV10-3 to TRBJ2-7, with 9 positions matching TRBD1. J lost 2 bases, V lost 3 bases, and 8 bases had no gene match. CDR1 ENHRY and CDR2 SYGVKD come from the germline V gene. The CDR3 length is 16 residues. CDR3 region: CAISDYGTGLTYEQYF. In nucleotides, the CDR3 is TGTGCCATCAGTGACTATGGGACAGGGTTAACCTACGAGCAGTACTTC.

The table lists this clonotype with a few counts. This chain joins TRBV7-4 and TRBJ1-1; D is undetermined. The CDR3 extends over 19 amino acids. The germline V gene has CDR1 SGHVT and CDR2 SQSDAQ. The germline V and J ends were trimmed by 8 bases and 1 base, with 29 bases remaining between them. The CDR3: CASFLDRRRAQRKNTEAFF. DNA for the CDR3: TGTGCCAGCTTTCTTGATCGCCGGAGGGCGCAGCGAAAGAACACTGAAGCTTTCTTT.

This chain connects TRBV2 to TRBJ2-3; D possibly corresponds to TRBD2 (6 bases). V lost 11 bases, J lost 2 bases, and 20 bases lay in between. CDR3 size: 15 residues. In germline, CDR1 is SNHLY, CDR2 FYNNEI. The CDR3 is CAERKEAGLTDTQYF. CDR3 nucleotide sequence: TGTGCCGAGCGGAAGGAGGCGGGACTCACAGATACGCAGTATTTT.

The gene calls are TRBV11-2 and TRBJ2-1; D remains unclear. Germline V CDR1 and CDR2: SGHAT, FQNNGV. This CDR3 is built from 16 residues. Trimming left V 4 bases short and J 6 bases short, with 19 bases between. The CDR3 here is CASSSHPAVVGNEQFF. The CDR3 DNA reads TGTGCCAGCAGCTCCCACCCGGCGGTAGTGGGCAATGAGCAGTTCTTC. Combining the CDR3 with reference TRBV11-2 and TRBJ2-1 gives the whole variable domain EAGVAQSPRYKIIEKRQSVAFWCNPISGHATLYWYQQILGQGPKLLIQFQNNGVVDDSQLPKDRFSAERLKGVDSTLKIQPAKLEDSAVYLCASSSHPAVVGNEQFFGPGTRLTVL.

This clonotype was recorded many times. This chain links TRBV6-5 with TRBJ1-4, with a tentative D call TRBD1 (5 bases). V was clipped by 4 bases and J by 5 bases, with 11 bases between them. This CDR3 comprises 14 residues. Per the germline V gene, CDR1 is MNHEY and CDR2 is SVGAGI. CDR3 sequence (DNA): TGTGCCAGCAGTTTAAGGGGCGAGAATGAAAAACTGTTTTTT. Its protein is CASSLRGENEKLFF.

This clonotype has a handful of counts. The gene calls are TRBV28 and TRBJ2-7; possible D gene TRBD2, 6 bases. The CDR3 consists of 15 residues. The ends were cut back, 4 bases at V and 5 bases at J, with 18 bases in the middle. CDR1 MDHEN and CDR2 SYDVKM come from the germline V gene. The CDR3 DNA follows: TGTGCCAGCAGTTCCGCACCTAGCGAGGGCAACGAGCAGTACTTC. It encodes CASSSAPSEGNEQYF.

This CDR3 reads CASSQEGRGYGYTF. DNA of the CDR3: TGTGCCAGCAGTCAAGAGGGTAGGGGCTATGGCTACACCTTC. This chain joins TRBV28 and TRBJ1-2; a weak D match, TRBD1 (5 bases). The CDR3 runs to 14 residues. Trimming cost V 5 bases and J 4 bases, with 14 bases left between them. Germline assignment: CDR1 MDHEN and CDR2 SYDVKM.

This clonotype was seen a few times. This sequence joins TRBV3-1 and TRBJ2-2; 13 bases agree with TRBD2. Germline-derived CDR1 and CDR2 are LGHDT and YNNKEL (reference sequence). This CDR3 contains 17 residues. V dropped 4 bases and J dropped 5; count of bases not matched to a gene: 7. CDR3 nucleotides: TGTGCCAGCAGCCCCCGGACTAGCGGGAGCTGGACCGGGGAGCTGTTTTTT. It yields the protein CASSPRTSGSWTGELFF.

There are a few counts of this clonotype. The chain joins TRBV6-6 to TRBJ1-1; a weak D match, TRBD1 (5 bases). The CDR3 runs 13 residues. Trimming removed 2 bases at V and 13 bases at J, with 17 bases between. Germline-derived CDR1 and CDR2 are MNHNY and SVGAGI (reference sequence). DNA for the CDR3: TGTGCCAGCAGTTACGAGGGGACCGGAGGGAGTTTCTTT. Residues: CASSYEGTGGSFF.

The chain joins TRBV5-1 to TRBJ1-3; TRBD1 matches 9 bases. CDR1 SGHRS and CDR2 YFSETQ come from the germline V gene. After removal of 3 bases from V and 3 bases from J, the junction contained 13 bases not matched to a gene. The length of the CDR3 is 18 residues. This chain's CDR3 is CASSSPSPGTGNGNTIYF. The DNA for the CDR3 is TGCGCCAGCAGCTCACCATCCCCCGGGACAGGGAATGGAAACACCATATATTTT.

The chain uses TRBV5-1 and TRBJ2-4; D is possibly TRBD2 (6 bases). The CDR3 totals 16 residues. CDR1 and CDR2 (germline): SGHRS, YFSETQ. Trimming removed 4 bases from V and 0 bases from J, with 14 bases in between. The CDR3 bases are TGCGCCAGCAGCCGGATAATGGGAGGAGCCAAAAACATTCAGTACTTC. Translated, it gives CASSRIMGGAKNIQYF.

The J gene is TRBJ2-7, the V gene TRBV6-5; 12 bases map to TRBD1. Germline loops: CDR1 MNHEY, CDR2 SVGAGI. The trim removed 5 bases at V and 6 bases at J, leaving 5 bases unmatched. The CDR3 consists of 14 residues. In nucleotides, the CDR3 is TGTGCCAGCAGTACCGGGACAGGGGGCTCCGAGCAGTACTTC. Translation: CASSTGTGGSEQYF.

The chain carries TRBV12-3 or TRBV12-4 and TRBJ1-3; perhaps TRBD1 as D (5 bases). Between the trimmed V and J ends, which lost 5 bases and 4 bases, there was a span of 21 bases. The CDR3 runs 17 residues. CDR3 sequence (DNA): TGTGCCAGCAGTCCTAACGTAGGGGTTCTGGACGGAAACACCATATATTTT. Translating gives CASSPNVGVLDGNTIYF.

The rearrangement joins TRBV11-2 to TRBJ1-4; possible D gene TRBD1, 6 bases. The CDR3 runs to 15 residues. Germline-derived CDR1 and CDR2 are SGHAT and FQNNGV. The V gene lost 1 base and the J gene lost 12 bases, with 18 bases spanning the gap. CDR3 in DNA: TGTGCCAGCAGCTTAGCCGGGACACAACAGTCTGAACTGTTTTTT. It encodes CASSLAGTQQSELFF.

In this sample, this clonotype turned up a few times. This sequence joins TRBV28 and TRBJ1-5, with no clear D. Germline loops: CDR1 MDHEN, CDR2 SYDVKM. Trimming left V 1 base short and J 7 bases short, with 14 bases between. This CDR3 is 15 amino acids long. CDR3 amino acids: CASSLFGGFWQPQHF. The CDR3, as DNA: TGTGCCAGCAGTTTATTTGGAGGCTTCTGGCAGCCCCAGCATTTT.

In regard to this clonotype: A clone one base away is much larger, so this may be a read error. V and J are TRBV6-1 and TRBJ1-1, with unresolved D. The germline V and J ends were trimmed by 5 bases and 3 bases, with 22 bases remaining between them. Germline V gives CDR1 MNHNS, CDR2 SASEGT. CDR3 length: 17 amino acids. CDR3 loop: CASSILSHKGEYTEAFF. In DNA, the CDR3 is TGTGCCAGCAGTATCCTTTCCCACAAGGGAGAGTACACTGAAGCTTTCTTT.

This clonotype was seen only a few times. The V gene is TRBV11-2, the J gene TRBJ2-3; D unclear. Germline V gene data show CDR1 as SGHAT and CDR2 as FQNNGV. Trimming pared 3 bases from V and 1 base from J, leaving 8 bases between. The CDR3 is made up of 14 amino acids. CDR3 coding DNA: TGTGCCAGCAGCTTTCAAGTCGGCACAGATACGCAGTATTTT. Its translation: CASSFQVGTDTQYF. Based on the CDR3 plus reference TRBV11-2 and TRBJ2-3, the full variable domain is EAGVAQSPRYKIIEKRQSVAFWCNPISGHATLYWYQQILGQGPKLLIQFQNNGVVDDSQLPKDRFSAERLKGVDSTLKIQPAKLEDSAVYLCASSFQVGTDTQYFGPGTRLTVL.

The chain employs TRBV6-1 and TRBJ1-2; no definite D call. Germline assignment: CDR1 MNHNS and CDR2 SASEGT. The CDR3 covers 13 residues. Trimming removed 4 bases at V and 4 bases at J, with 10 bases between. The CDR3 DNA is TGTGCCAGCAGTGCTGATGGGCCCTATGGCTACACCTTC. This codes for CASSADGPYGYTF.

This clonotype was counted at least ten times. The chain combines TRBV6-2 or TRBV6-3 with TRBJ1-2, with D uncertain. Germline-derived CDR1 and CDR2 are MNHEY and SVGEGT. Trimming cost V 7 bases and J 6 bases, with 18 bases left between them. This CDR3 is built from 14 residues. CDR3 DNA sequence: TGTGCCAGCACAAGAGACGCATCCTGGGATGGCTACACCTTC. Protein product: CASTRDASWDGYTF.